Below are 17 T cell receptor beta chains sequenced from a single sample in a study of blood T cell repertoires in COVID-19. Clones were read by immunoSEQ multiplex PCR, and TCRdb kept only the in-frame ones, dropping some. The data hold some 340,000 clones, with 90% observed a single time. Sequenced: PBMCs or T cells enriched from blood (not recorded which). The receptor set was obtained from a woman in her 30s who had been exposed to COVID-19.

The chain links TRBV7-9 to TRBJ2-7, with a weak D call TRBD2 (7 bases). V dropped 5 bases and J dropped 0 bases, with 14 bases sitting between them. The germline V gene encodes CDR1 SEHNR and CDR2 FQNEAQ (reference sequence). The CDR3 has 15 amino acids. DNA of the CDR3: TGTGCCAGCAGCCCGCCAGGGGACTACTCCTACGAGCAGTACTTC. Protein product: CASSPPGDYSYEQYF. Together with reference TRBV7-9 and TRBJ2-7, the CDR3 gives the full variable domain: DTGVSQNPRHKITKRGQNVTFRCDPISEHNRLYWYRQTLGQGPEFLTYFQNEAQLEKSRLLSDRFSAERPKGSFSTLEIQRTEQGDSAMYLCASSPPGDYSYEQYFGPGTRLTVT.

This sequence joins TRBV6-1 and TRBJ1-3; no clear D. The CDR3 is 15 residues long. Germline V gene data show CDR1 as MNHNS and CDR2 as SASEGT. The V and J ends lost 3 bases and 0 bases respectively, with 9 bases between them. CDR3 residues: CASSDDWSSGNTIYF. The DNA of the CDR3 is TGTGCCAGCAGTGACGACTGGAGCTCTGGAAACACCATATATTTT.

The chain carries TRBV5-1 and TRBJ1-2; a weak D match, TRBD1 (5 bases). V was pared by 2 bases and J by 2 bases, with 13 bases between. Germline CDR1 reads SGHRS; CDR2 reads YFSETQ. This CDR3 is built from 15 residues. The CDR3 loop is CASSLRDFGNYGYTF. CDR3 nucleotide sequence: TGCGCCAGCAGCTTAAGGGACTTCGGCAACTATGGCTACACCTTC.

The chain's CDR3 is CASTTLAGGAGELFF. The CDR3 bases are TGCGCCAGCACTACTCTAGCGGGGGGGGCCGGGGAGCTGTTTTTT. The rearrangement joins TRBV10-2 to TRBJ2-2; 12 nucleotides align to TRBD2. The germline CDR1 and CDR2 sequences are WSHSY and SAAADI. The V gene end was trimmed by 7 bases and the J gene end by 6 bases; junction bases not matched to a gene: 6. The CDR3 spans 15 residues.

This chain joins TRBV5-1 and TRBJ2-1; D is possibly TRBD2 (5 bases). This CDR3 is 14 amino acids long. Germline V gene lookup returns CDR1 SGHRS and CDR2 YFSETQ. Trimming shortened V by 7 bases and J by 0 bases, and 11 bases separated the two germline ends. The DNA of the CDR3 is TGCGCCAGCGGGGAGCAGAGCTCCTACAATGAGCAGTTCTTC. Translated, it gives CASGEQSSYNEQFF.

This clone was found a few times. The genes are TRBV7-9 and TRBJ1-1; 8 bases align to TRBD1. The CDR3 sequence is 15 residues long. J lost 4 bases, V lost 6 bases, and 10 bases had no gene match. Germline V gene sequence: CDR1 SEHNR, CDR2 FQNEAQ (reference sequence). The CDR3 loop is CASRPKTGQGTEAFF. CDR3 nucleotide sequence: TGTGCCAGCAGGCCCAAGACAGGACAGGGCACTGAAGCTTTCTTT.

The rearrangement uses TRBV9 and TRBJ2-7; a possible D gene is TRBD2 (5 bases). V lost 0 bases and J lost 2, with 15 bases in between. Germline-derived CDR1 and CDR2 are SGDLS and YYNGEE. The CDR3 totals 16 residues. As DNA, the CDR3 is TGTGCCAGCAGCGTAGGCAGGAGAGCGGTGCCCTACGAGCAGTACTTC. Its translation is CASSVGRRAVPYEQYF.

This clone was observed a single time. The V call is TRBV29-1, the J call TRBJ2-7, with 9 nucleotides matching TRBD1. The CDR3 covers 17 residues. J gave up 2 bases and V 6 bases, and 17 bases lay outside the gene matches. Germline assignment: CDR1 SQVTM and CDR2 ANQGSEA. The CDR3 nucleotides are TGCAGCGTCTCCCCGACAGGGGGGTCCACCATCGCCTACGAGCAGTACTTC. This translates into CSVSPTGGSTIAYEQYF.

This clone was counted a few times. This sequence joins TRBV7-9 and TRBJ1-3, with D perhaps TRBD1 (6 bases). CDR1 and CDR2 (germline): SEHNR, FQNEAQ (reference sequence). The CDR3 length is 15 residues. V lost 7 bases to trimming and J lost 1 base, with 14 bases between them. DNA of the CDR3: TGTGCCAGCACACCGGGGGGCGCGTCTGGAAACACCATATATTTT. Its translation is CASTPGGASGNTIYF.

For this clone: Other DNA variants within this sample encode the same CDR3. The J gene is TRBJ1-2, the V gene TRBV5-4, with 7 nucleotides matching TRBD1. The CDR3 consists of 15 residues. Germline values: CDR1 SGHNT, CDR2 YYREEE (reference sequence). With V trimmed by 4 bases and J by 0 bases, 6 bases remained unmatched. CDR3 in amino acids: CASSLGTAANYGYTF. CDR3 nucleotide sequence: TGTGCCAGCAGCCTAGGGACAGCCGCTAACTATGGCTACACCTTC.

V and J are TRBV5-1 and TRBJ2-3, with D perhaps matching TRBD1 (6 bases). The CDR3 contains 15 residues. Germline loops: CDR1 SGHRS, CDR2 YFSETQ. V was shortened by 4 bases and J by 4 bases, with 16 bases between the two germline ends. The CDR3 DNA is TGCGCCAGCAGCCAAGATCAGGGGTGGGCAGATACGCAGTATTTT. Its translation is CASSQDQGWADTQYF.

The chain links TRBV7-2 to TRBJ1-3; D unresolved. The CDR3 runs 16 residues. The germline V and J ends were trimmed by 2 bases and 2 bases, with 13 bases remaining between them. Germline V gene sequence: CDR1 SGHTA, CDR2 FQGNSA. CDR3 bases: TGTGCCAGCAGCTTAAGAGACACTCGGACTGGAAACACCATATATTTT. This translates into CASSLRDTRTGNTIYF.

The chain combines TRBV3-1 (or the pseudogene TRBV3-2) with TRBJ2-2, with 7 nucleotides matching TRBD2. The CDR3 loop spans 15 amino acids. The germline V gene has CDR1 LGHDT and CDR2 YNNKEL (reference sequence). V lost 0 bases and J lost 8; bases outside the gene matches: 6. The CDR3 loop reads CASSQDAAGVGELFF. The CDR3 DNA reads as TGTGCCAGCAGCCAAGATGCCGCGGGGGTAGGGGAGCTGTTTTTT.

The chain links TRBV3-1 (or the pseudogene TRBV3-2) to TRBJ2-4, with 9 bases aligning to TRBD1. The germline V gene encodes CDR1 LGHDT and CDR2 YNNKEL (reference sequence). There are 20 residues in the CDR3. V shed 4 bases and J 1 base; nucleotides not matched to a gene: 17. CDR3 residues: CASSPTSGQGLALAKNIQYF. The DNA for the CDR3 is TGTGCCAGCAGCCCGACGTCGGGACAGGGATTGGCCCTGGCCAAAAACATTCAGTACTTC.

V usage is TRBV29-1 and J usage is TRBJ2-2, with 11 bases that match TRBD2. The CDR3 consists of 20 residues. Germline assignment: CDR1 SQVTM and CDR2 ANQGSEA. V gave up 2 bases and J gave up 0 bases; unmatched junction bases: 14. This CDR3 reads CSVEYFTGLAGGANTGELFF. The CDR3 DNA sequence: TGCAGCGTTGAATATTTTACGGGGCTAGCGGGGGGCGCGAACACCGGGGAGCTGTTTTTT.

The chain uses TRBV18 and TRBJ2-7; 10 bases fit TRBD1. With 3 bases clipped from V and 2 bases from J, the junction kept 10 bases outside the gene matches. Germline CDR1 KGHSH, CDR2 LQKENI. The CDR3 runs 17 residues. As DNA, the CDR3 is TGTGCCAGCTCACCCATGCCCGGACAGGGGGGGACCTACGAGCAGTACTTC. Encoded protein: CASSPMPGQGGTYEQYF.

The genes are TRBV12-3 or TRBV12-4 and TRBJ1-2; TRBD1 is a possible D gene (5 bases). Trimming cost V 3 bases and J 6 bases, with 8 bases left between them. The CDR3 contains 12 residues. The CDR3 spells CASSLGLHGYTF. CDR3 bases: TGTGCCAGCAGTTTGGGGCTCCATGGCTACACCTTC.